A selection of T cell receptor beta chains follows, all from one sample in a study of graft-versus-host responses after intestinal transplantation. Profiling relied on immunoSEQ multiplex PCR, and the TCRdb table lists in-frame clones only, not all of them. Seen here are about 47,000 clones, less than 95% observed once, and the top ten hold 1.5% to 2%. The sequences come from PBMCs, collected roughly 51 weeks after intestinal transplant. These receptors were collected from a human patient who received an intestinal transplant, so some T cells may come from the graft donor. CDR3s include the opening cysteine and the closing phenylalanine or tryptophan. D genes are given only for firm matches. The listing skips clone size in some rows; elsewhere it reads once, few, many or a size class.

D gene	clone size	V gene	J gene	CDR3 protein	CDR3 DNA
-	-	TRBV21-1	TRBJ2-3	CASSGHRLARTDTQYF	TGTGCCAGCAGCGGACACCGACTAGCCCGCACAGATACGCAGTATTTT
-	-	TRBV15	TRBJ2-7	CATSTETDYEQYF	TGTGCCACCAGCACAGAGACAGACTACGAGCAGTACTTC
TRBD1	-	TRBV6-6	TRBJ1-2	CASSLDREGYTF	TGTGCCAGCAGCCTCGACAGGGAGGGCTACACCTTC
-	-	TRBV19	TRBJ1-1	CASSHLRGTEAFF	TGTGCCAGTAGTCACCTAAGGGGCACTGAAGCTTTCTTT
-	-	TRBV29-1	TRBJ2-3	CSVRSEGQYF	TGCAGCGTTCGGTCCGAGGGCCAGTATTTT
TRBD1	once	TRBV4-1	TRBJ1-2	CASSPGQGRLYDYTF	TGCGCCAGCAGCCCGGGACAGGGGAGGCTTTATGACTACACCTTC
TRBD2	-	TRBV7-9	TRBJ2-5	CASSVGLGGALETQYF	TGTGCCAGCAGCGTCGGACTAGGAGGGGCATTAGAGACCCAGTACTTC
-	-	TRBV20-1	TRBJ2-3	CSPTSTDTQYF	TGCAGTCCTACCTCCACAGATACGCAGTATTTT
-	-	TRBV5-4	TRBJ1-2	CASSRDAEIYGYTF	TGTGCCAGCAGTCGGGACGCGGAAATCTATGGCTACACCTTC
-	-	TRBV29-1	TRBJ2-2	CSVGQGVNTGELFF	TGCAGCGTTGGGCAGGGAGTGAACACCGGGGAGCTGTTTTTT
-	-	TRBV9	TRBJ2-7	CASSRSWVSYEQYF	TGTGCCAGCAGCCGCAGTTGGGTATCCTACGAGCAGTACTTC
TRBD2	few	TRBV9	TRBJ2-7	CASSVGPGTSYKQYF	TGTGCCAGCAGCGTAGGACCCGGGACTAGCTACAAGCAGTACTTC
-	once	TRBV18	TRBJ1-1	CASSYGSPEAFF	TGTGCCAGCTCCTACGGCTCCCCTGAAGCTTTCTTT
-	-	TRBV5-1	TRBJ2-2	CASSLEGNTGELFF	TGCGCCAGCAGCTTGGAGGGGAACACCGGGGAGCTGTTTTTT
-	-	TRBV28	TRBJ2-1	CASSSGLDWVNEQFF	TGTGCCAGCAGTTCTGGCCTGGACTGGGTTAATGAGCAGTTCTTC
-	-	TRBV6-5	TRBJ2-1	CASSYLRSQYNEQFF	TGTGCCAGCAGTTACCTTCGTAGTCAGTACAATGAGCAGTTCTTC
-	-	TRBV21-1	TRBJ1-3	CASSKVPRLGNTIYF	TGTGCCAGCAGCAAAGTTCCGAGGCTTGGAAACACCATATATTTT
-	-	TRBV30	TRBJ2-7	CAWSVSGARFYEQYF	TGTGCCTGGAGTGTGTCGGGAGCGAGGTTCTACGAGCAGTACTTC
-	-	TRBV5-6	TRBJ1-4	CASSRRVVATNEKLFF	TGTGCCAGCAGCCGCAGGGTAGTTGCAACTAATGAAAAACTGTTTTTT
-	once	TRBV27	TRBJ1-1	CASSLMWGKNTEAFF	TGTGCCAGCAGCCTTATGTGGGGCAAGAACACTGAAGCTTTCTTT
-	-	TRBV29-1	TRBJ2-3	CSADLERATDTQYF	TGCAGCGCCGATTTGGAGCGGGCCACAGATACGCAGTATTTT
TRBD2	-	TRBV27	TRBJ2-1	CASSPRDSGIRDEQFF	TGTGCCAGCAGTCCGCGTGATAGCGGGATCCGCGATGAGCAGTTCTTC
-	once	TRBV4-1	TRBJ2-7	CASSQTTGGRGYEQYF	TGCGCCAGCAGCCAAACCACCGGTGGACGGGGGTACGAGCAGTACTTC
-	-	TRBV5-1	TRBJ2-2	CASSYSSDTGELFF	TGCGCCAGCAGCTACTCCTCGGACACCGGGGAGCTGTTTTTT
-	-	TRBV7-9	TRBJ2-2	CASSLTRGNTGELFF	TGTGCCAGCAGCTTGACTCGGGGAAACACCGGGGAGCTGTTTTTT
TRBD2	-	TRBV4-1	TRBJ2-7	CASSQGGTIYEQYF	TGCGCCAGCAGCCAAGGGGGGACTATTTACGAGCAGTACTTC
TRBD2	-	TRBV25-1	TRBJ2-3	CASSLAGVRDTQYF	TGTGCCAGCAGTCTAGCGGGAGTGAGAGATACGCAGTATTTT
TRBD2	-	TRBV5-6	TRBJ2-1	CASSPKPGLAYNNEQFF	TGTGCCAGCAGCCCGAAACCGGGACTAGCGTATAACAATGAGCAGTTCTTC
-	few	TRBV14	TRBJ1-5	CASSQESNQPQHF	TGTGCCAGCAGCCAAGAAAGCAATCAGCCCCAGCATTTT
-	-	TRBV19	TRBJ1-2	CASSIEGRYGYTF	TGTGCCAGTAGTATTGAGGGGAGGTATGGCTACACCTTC
-	-	TRBV11-1	TRBJ2-5	CASSLALEPGVETQYF	TGTGCCAGCAGCTTAGCATTAGAACCCGGAGTGGAGACCCAGTACTTC
-	-	TRBV13	TRBJ1-1	CASRPTGSNTEAFF	TGTGCCAGCAGGCCGACAGGTAGTAACACTGAAGCTTTCTTT
-	-	TRBV28	TRBJ2-3	CASSFQLGQAFTDTQYF	TGTGCCAGCAGTTTCCAGTTGGGCCAGGCGTTCACAGATACGCAGTATTTT
TRBD2	-	TRBV27	TRBJ2-1	CASSPSGGDNEQFF	TGTGCCAGCAGTCCTAGCGGGGGAGACAATGAGCAGTTCTTC
-	-	TRBV6-1	TRBJ2-1	CASSEGLAGPHNEQFF	TGTGCCAGCAGTGAAGGATTGGCGGGTCCCCACAATGAGCAGTTCTTC
TRBD1	-	TRBV5-1	TRBJ2-5	CASSLANRGRETQYF	TGCGCCAGCAGCTTGGCTAACAGGGGAAGAGAGACCCAGTACTTC
-	-	TRBV11-2	TRBJ1-2	CASSLGVDTNYGYTF	TGTGCCAGCAGCTTAGGCGTCGACACTAACTATGGCTACACCTTC
-	-	TRBV11-2	TRBJ1-1	CASSAALNTEAFF	TGTGCCAGCAGCGCGGCCCTGAACACTGAAGCTTTCTTT
-	-	TRBV4-1	TRBJ2-7	CASSQDAGQNYEQYF	TGCGCCAGCAGCCAAGACGCCGGACAGAACTACGAGCAGTACTTC
TRBD2	-	TRBV28	TRBJ2-5	CASSVTGTSGTETQYF	TGTGCCAGCAGTGTTACCGGGACTAGCGGGACGGAGACCCAGTACTTC
-	-	TRBV2	TRBJ1-5	CASSEMGADSNQPQHF	TGTGCCAGCAGTGAAATGGGGGCCGATAGCAATCAGCCCCAGCATTTT
-	-	TRBV5-3	TRBJ2-7	CARSPAPDYEQYF	TGTGCCAGAAGCCCCGCGCCCGACTACGAGCAGTACTTC